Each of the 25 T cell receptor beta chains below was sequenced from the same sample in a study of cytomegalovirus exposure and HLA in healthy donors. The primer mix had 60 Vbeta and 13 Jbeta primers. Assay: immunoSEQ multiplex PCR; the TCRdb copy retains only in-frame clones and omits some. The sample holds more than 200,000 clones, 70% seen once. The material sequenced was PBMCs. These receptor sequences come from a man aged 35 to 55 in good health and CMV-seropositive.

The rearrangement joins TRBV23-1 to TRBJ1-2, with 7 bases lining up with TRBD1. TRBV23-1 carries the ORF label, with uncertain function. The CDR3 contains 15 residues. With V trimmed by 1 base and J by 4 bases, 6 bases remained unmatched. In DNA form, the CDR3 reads TGCGCCAGCAGTCAATGTCAGGGGGAGTGCTATGGCTACACCTTC. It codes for CASSQCQGECYGYTF.

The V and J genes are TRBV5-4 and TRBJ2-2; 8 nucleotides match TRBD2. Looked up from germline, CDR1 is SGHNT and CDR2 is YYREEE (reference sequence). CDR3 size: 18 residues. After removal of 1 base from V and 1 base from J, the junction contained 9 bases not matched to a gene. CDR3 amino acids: CASSLSSGVGWNTGELFF. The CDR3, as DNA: TGTGCCAGCAGCTTGAGTAGCGGGGTGGGATGGAACACCGGGGAGCTGTTTTTT.

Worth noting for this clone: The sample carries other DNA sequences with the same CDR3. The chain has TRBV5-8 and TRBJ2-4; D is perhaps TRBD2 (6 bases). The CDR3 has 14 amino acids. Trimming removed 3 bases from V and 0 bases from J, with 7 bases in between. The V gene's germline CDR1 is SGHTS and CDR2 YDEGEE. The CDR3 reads CASSWGVAKNIQYF. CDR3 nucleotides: TGTGCCAGCAGCTGGGGGGTAGCCAAAAACATTCAGTACTTC.

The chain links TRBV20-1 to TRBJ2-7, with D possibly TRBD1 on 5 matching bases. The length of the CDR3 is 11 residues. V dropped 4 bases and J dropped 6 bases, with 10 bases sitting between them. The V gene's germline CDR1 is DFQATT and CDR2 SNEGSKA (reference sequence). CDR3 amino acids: CSATRQFEQYF. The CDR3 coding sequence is TGCAGTGCTACTAGACAGTTCGAGCAGTACTTC.

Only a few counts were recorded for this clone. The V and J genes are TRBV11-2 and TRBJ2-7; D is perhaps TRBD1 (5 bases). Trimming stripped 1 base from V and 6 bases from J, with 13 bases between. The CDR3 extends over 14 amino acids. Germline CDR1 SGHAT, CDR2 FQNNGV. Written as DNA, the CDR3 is TGTGCCAGCAGCTTAGCAACAGTGGGGCTCGAGCAGTACTTC. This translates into CASSLATVGLEQYF.

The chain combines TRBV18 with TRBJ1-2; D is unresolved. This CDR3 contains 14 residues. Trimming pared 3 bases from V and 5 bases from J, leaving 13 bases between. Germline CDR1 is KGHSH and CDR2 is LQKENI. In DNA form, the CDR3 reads TGTGCCAGCTCACCCTCCGCAGAGGTTTATGGCTACACCTTC. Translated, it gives CASSPSAEVYGYTF.

CDR3 bases: TGTGCCAGCAGCTTAGTAGTCTCTGGAAACACCATATATTTT. Protein product: CASSLVVSGNTIYF. This rearrangement joins TRBV7-2 to TRBJ1-3; D is uncertain. Trimming pared 1 base from V and 0 bases from J, leaving 4 bases between. The V gene's germline CDR1 is SGHTA and CDR2 FQGNSA. The CDR3 has 14 residues.

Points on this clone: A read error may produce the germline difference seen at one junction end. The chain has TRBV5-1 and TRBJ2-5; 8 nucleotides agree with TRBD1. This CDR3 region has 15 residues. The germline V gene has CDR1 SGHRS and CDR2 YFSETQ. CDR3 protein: CASSLVPDRAETQYF. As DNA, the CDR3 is TGCGCCAGCAGTTTGGTCCCGGACAGGGCGGAGACCCAGTACTTC.

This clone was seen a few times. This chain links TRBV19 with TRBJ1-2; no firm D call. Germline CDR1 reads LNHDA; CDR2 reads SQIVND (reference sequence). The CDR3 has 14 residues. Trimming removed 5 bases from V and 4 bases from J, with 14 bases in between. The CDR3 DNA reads TGTGCCAGTAGTGTCCTGGGTTCGGGCTATGGCTACACCTTC. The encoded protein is CASSVLGSGYGYTF.

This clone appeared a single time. CDR3: CASSGDRGHEQYF. The CDR3 coding sequence is TGCGCCAGCAGCGGCGACAGGGGCCACGAGCAGTACTTC. This rearrangement joins TRBV5-1 to TRBJ2-7; 8 bases are shared with TRBD1. The germline gives CDR1 SGHRS, CDR2 YFSETQ. Trimming cost V 4 bases and J 5 bases; bases outside gene matches: 5. This CDR3 has 13 residues.

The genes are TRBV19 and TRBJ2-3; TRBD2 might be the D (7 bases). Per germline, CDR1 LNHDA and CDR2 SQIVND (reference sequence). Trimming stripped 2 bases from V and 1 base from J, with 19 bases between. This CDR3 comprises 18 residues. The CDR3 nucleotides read TGTGCCAGTAGTATAAGTTCCGGGGGGACAACAGGCACAGATACGCAGTATTTT. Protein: CASSISSGGTTGTDTQYF.

CDR3 sequence (DNA): TGTGCCAGCAGTTTTCTAGCGGGACTCTACGAGCAGTACTTC. Protein product: CASSFLAGLYEQYF. The genes are TRBV2 and TRBJ2-7; 9 nucleotides agree with TRBD2. Germline V gene data show CDR1 as SNHLY and CDR2 as FYNNEI. The CDR3 runs 14 residues. With 5 bases clipped from V and 3 bases from J, the junction kept 5 bases outside the gene matches.

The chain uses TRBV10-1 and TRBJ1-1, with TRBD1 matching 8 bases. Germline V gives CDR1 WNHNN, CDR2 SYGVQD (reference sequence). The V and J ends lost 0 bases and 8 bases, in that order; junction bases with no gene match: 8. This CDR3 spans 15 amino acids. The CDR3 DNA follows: TGCGCCAGCAGTGAGTCAGGACAGGGAGGAGGGGAAGCTTTCTTT. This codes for CASSESGQGGGEAFF.

The CDR3 here is CASSQEIGRLGMNTEAFF. The CDR3 DNA follows: TGTGCCAGCAGCCAAGAGATAGGGAGGTTGGGAATGAACACTGAAGCTTTCTTT. The chain employs TRBV4-2 and TRBJ1-1; D gene unclear. The germline V and J ends were trimmed by 0 bases and 0 bases, with 17 bases remaining between them. Germline V lookup: CDR1 LGHNA, CDR2 YNFKEQ. This CDR3 comprises 18 residues.

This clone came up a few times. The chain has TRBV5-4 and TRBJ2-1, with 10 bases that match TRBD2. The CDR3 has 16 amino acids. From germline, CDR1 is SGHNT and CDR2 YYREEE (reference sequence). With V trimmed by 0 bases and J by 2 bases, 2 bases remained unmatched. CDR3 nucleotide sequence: TGTGCCAGCAGCTTGGGACTAGCGGGTACCTACAATGAGCAGTTCTTC. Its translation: CASSLGLAGTYNEQFF.

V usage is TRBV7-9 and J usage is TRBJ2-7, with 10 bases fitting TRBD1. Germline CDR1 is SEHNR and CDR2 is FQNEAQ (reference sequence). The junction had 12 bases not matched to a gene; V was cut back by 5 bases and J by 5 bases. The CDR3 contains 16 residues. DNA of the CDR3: TGTGCCAGCAGCGCCTTGCCGGGACAGGGGAAGAACGAGCAGTACTTC. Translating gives CASSALPGQGKNEQYF.

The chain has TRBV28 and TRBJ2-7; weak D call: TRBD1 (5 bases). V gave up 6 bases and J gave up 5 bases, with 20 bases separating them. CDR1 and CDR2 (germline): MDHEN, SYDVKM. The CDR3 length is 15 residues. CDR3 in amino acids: CASRRRQSTIDEQYF. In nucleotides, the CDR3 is TGTGCCAGCAGAAGAAGACAGAGCACGATTGACGAGCAGTACTTC.

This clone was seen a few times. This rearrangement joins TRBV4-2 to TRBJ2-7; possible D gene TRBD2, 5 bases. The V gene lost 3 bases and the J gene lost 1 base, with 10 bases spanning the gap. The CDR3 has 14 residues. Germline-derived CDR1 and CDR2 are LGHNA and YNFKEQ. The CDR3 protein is CASSHGLESYEQYF. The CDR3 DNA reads TGTGCCAGCAGCCACGGACTGGAATCCTACGAGCAGTACTTC.

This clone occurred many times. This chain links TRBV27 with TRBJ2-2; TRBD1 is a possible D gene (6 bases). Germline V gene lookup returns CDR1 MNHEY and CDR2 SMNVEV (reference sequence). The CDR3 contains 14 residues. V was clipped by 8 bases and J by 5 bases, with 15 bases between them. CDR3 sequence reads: CASGLGTFTGELFF. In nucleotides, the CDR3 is TGTGCCAGCGGCCTCGGGACATTTACCGGGGAGCTGTTTTTT.

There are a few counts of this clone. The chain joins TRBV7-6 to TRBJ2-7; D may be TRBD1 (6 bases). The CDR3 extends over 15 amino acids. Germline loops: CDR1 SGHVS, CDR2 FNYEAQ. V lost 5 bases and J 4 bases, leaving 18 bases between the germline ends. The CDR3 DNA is TGTGCCAGCAGCCCAATACCGGACAGAGGGTACGAGCAGTACTTC. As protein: CASSPIPDRGYEQYF.

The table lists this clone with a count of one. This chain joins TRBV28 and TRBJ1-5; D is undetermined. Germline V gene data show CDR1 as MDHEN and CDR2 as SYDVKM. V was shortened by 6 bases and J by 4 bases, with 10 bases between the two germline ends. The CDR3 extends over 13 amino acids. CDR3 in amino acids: CASSPGGNQPQHF. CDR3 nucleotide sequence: TGTGCCAGCAGCCCCGGAGGGAATCAGCCCCAGCATTTT.

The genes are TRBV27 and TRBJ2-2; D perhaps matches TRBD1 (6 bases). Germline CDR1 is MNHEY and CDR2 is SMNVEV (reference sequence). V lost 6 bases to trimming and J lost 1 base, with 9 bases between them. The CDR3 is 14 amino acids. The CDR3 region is CASSPGVNTGELFF. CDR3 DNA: TGTGCCAGCAGCCCAGGGGTGAACACCGGGGAGCTGTTTTTT.

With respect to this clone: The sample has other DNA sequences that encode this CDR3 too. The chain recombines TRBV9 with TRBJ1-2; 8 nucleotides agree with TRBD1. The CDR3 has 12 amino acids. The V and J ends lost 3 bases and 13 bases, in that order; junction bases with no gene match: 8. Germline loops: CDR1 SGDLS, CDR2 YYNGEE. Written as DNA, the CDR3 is TGTGCCAGCAGCGGGGGGGGGACAGGCGGCACCTTC. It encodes CASSGGGTGGTF.

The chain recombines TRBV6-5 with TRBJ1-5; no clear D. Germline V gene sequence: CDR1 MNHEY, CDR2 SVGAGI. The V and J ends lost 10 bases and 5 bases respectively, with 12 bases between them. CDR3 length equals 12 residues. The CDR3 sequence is CATRNSDQPQHF. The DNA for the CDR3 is TGTGCCACCAGAAACTCGGATCAGCCCCAGCATTTT.

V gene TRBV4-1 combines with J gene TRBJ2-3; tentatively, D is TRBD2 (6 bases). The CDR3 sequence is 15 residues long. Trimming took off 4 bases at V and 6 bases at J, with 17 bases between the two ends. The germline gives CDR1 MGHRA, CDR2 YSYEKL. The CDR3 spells CASSPSLSSGDTQYF. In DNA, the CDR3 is TGCGCCAGCAGCCCCTCCCTTTCGAGCGGGGATACGCAGTATTTT.